This T cell receptor (beta chain) was documented in a study of CD8+ T cells in alopecia areata. Study-wide context: Tofacitinib dosing lasted 6 to 18 months, which was then followed by 6 months off drug.

Treatment: oral pan-JAK inhibitor, 5-10 mg twice daily. Whole-study findings and limits: Scalp clonality and expanded CD8+ clones among the top 100 showed significant decreases with tofacitinib. A great number of expanded lesional clones endured in scalp and blood during tofacitinib. The study found higher clonality in lesional than normal scalp, especially in alopecia totalis/universalis.

Details on this clone: Its antigen is not identified.

Reverse transcription of extracted RNA yielded cDNA, which provided the sequencing template. The table came from immunoSEQ multiplex PCR; TCRdb's copy has only in-frame clones and leaves some out. The sample contains 120,000 to 150,000 clones, about four fifths of which appear only once. Germline CDR1 is SEHNR and CDR2 is FQNEAQ (reference sequence). Deletions cut 2 bases from V and 1 base from J, with 5 bases between. The CDR3 has 13 residues. This sequence joins TRBV7-9 and TRBJ1-1; D call uncertain. The TCR originated in a human donor with alopecia areata. The sequences come from CD8+ T cells sorted from blood, collected at week 4, from a patient treated with tofacitinib. The CDR3 coding sequence is TGTGCCAGCAGCTTATGGGAGAACACTGAAGCTTTCTTT. Its protein product is CASSLWENTEAFF.